This TCR beta chain comes out of a study of cytomegalovirus exposure and HLA in healthy donors. Vbeta (60) and Jbeta (13) primers were used in the PCR. The assay was immunoSEQ multiplex PCR, and TCRdb's table has in-frame clones only and misses some. The sample totals over 100,000 clones; its top ten clones hold under 2%. The V gene's germline CDR1 is SGHRS and CDR2 YFSETQ. V lost 4 bases and J lost 8; bases outside the gene matches: 11. The CDR3 runs to 15 residues. The source material was PBMCs. The chain has TRBV5-1 and TRBJ1-4; 7 bases align to TRBD1. The sequence derives from a woman aged 40 to 50 in good health and CMV-seropositive. The CDR3 spells CASSESGGRGEKLFF. For the CDR3, the DNA is TGCGCCAGCAGCGAATCAGGGGGGAGAGGCGAAAAACTGTTTTTT.